The 20 T cell receptor beta chains listed next were all sequenced from one sample in a study of shared clonotypes between healthy human individuals. Method: immunoSEQ multiplex PCR; TCRdb's copy keeps in-frame clones and lacks some. The repertoire holds around 2.3 million clones, with under 97% as singletons. The sequenced sample consisted of naive CD4+ T cells sorted from blood. Sample subset: CD45RA+ positively selected. Receptors originate from a man between 18 and 29 years old in good health.

V usage is TRBV7-9 and J usage is TRBJ2-3; D is unresolved. CDR3 size: 13 residues. Germline-derived CDR1 and CDR2 are SEHNR and FQNEAQ (reference sequence). V dropped 0 bases and J dropped 5 bases, with 6 bases sitting between them. CDR3 nucleotides: TGTGCCAGCAGCTTAGCCCCCCGAGATACGCAGTATTTT. Amino acids: CASSLAPRDTQYF. Based on the CDR3 plus reference TRBV7-9 and TRBJ2-3, the full variable domain is DTGVSQNPRHKITKRGQNVTFRCDPISEHNRLYWYRQTLGQGPEFLTYFQNEAQLEKSRLLSDRFSAERPKGSFSTLEIQRTEQGDSAMYLCASSLAPRDTQYFGPGTRLTVL.

J is TRBJ1-1 and V is TRBV2, with 8 bases aligning to TRBD1. The CDR3 length is 15 residues. V shed 7 bases, J shed 0 bases, and the junction held 7 bases outside the gene matches. Per the germline V gene, CDR1 is SNHLY and CDR2 is FYNNEI. CDR3 sequence: CASTGDRSMNTEAFF. The CDR3 bases are TGTGCCAGCACTGGGGACAGGAGCATGAACACTGAAGCTTTCTTT.

In DNA, the CDR3 is TGTGCCACCAGCCGCTCCTACGAGCAGTACTTC. Protein product: CATSRSYEQYF. The rearrangement uses TRBV15 and TRBJ2-7; no clear D gene. V shed 5 bases and J shed 0 bases, with 2 bases lying between them. The CDR3 has 11 amino acids. From germline, CDR1 is LNHNV and CDR2 YYDKDF (reference sequence).

CDR3 region: CASSPDRENSYEQYF. The DNA for the CDR3 is TGTGCCAGCAGCCCGGACAGGGAGAACTCCTACGAGCAGTACTTC. The chain carries TRBV11-2 and TRBJ2-7, with TRBD1 identical over 8 bases. CDR3 length: 15 residues. Germline V gene lookup returns CDR1 SGHAT and CDR2 FQNNGV. The J segment lost 0 bases and the V segment lost 5 bases, leaving 6 bases of the junction unmatched.

The V gene is TRBV7-2, the J gene TRBJ1-6, with 7 bases lining up with TRBD1. The trim removed 8 bases at V and 7 bases at J, leaving 11 bases unmatched. There are 15 residues in the CDR3. Germline values: CDR1 SGHTA, CDR2 FQGNSA. In nucleotides, the CDR3 is TGTGCCAGCCTATCAGCCGGGACAGTAAATTCACCCCTCCACTTT. Translated, it gives CASLSAGTVNSPLHF.

About this clone itself: Distinct nucleotide sequences in the sample also encode this CDR3. The chain carries TRBV7-2 and TRBJ2-2; 8 nucleotides line up with TRBD1. From germline, CDR1 is SGHTA and CDR2 FQGNSA. V trimming: 6 bases; J trimming: 1 base; junction bases outside the gene matches: 4. The CDR3 length is 15 residues. CDR3 nucleotides: TGTGCCAGCAGGTCACAGGGGGTGAACACCGGGGAGCTGTTTTTT. Translated: CASRSQGVNTGELFF.

To note about this clone: The sample has other DNA sequences that encode this CDR3 too. The chain has TRBV9 and TRBJ2-1; 9 bases line up with TRBD2. The CDR3 runs 15 residues. The junction had 5 bases not matched to a gene; V was cut back by 0 bases and J by 7 bases. Per germline, CDR1 SGDLS and CDR2 YYNGEE. DNA of the CDR3: TGTGCCAGCAGCGTAGTCGCGGGAGGGAATAATGAGCAGTTCTTC. It codes for CASSVVAGGNNEQFF.

Worth noting for this clone: In the same sample, other DNA sequences code for this CDR3. The chain employs TRBV19 and TRBJ2-1; D is uncertain. V was cut by 1 base and J by 5 bases, with 6 bases left in between. The CDR3 totals 13 residues. Germline loops: CDR1 LNHDA, CDR2 SQIVND (reference sequence). CDR3: CASSIGQNNEQFF. The CDR3 region has the DNA TGTGCCAGTAGTATAGGTCAGAACAATGAGCAGTTCTTC.

This chain links TRBV4-3 with TRBJ2-1, with TRBD2 matching 9 bases. The trim removed 1 base at V and 7 bases at J, leaving 14 bases unmatched. Looked up from germline, CDR1 is LGHNA and CDR2 is YSLEER. The CDR3 is 18 amino acids. The CDR3: CASSQGIPAGGPWNEQFF. The CDR3 region has the DNA TGCGCCAGCAGCCAAGGAATTCCGGCGGGAGGGCCCTGGAATGAGCAGTTCTTC.

Regarding this clone: Other DNA sequences in the sample encode the same CDR3. The rearrangement joins TRBV18 to TRBJ2-7, with 9 bases aligning to TRBD1. Germline CDR1 and CDR2: KGHSH and LQKENI. Unmatched junction bases numbered 3, after V lost 2 bases and J lost 1 base. The CDR3 runs 15 residues. In DNA, the CDR3 is TGTGCCAGCTCACCAGGCGGGACAGGGTCCTACGAGCAGTACTTC. Protein sequence: CASSPGGTGSYEQYF.

V gene TRBV11-2 combines with J gene TRBJ2-5, with D perhaps TRBD2 (6 bases). This CDR3 has 19 amino acids. Trimming removed 1 base from V and 2 bases from J, with 23 bases in between. Germline loops: CDR1 SGHAT, CDR2 FQNNGV. The CDR3 DNA reads TGTGCCAGCAGCTTAGTGACCGGGGGTCCCACATTACTTCAAGAGACCCAGTACTTC. The encoded protein is CASSLVTGGPTLLQETQYF.

This clone was found once. The J gene is TRBJ2-3, the V gene TRBV18; 9 bases agree with TRBD1. With 3 bases clipped from V and 6 bases from J, the junction kept 16 bases outside the gene matches. This CDR3 is 18 amino acids long. CDR1 is KGHSH, CDR2 LQKENI, per germline. The CDR3 reads CASSPDTNRDRVGDTQYF. CDR3 nucleotide sequence: TGTGCCAGCTCACCTGATACTAACCGGGACAGGGTAGGTGATACGCAGTATTTT.

The V call is TRBV28, the J call TRBJ1-1, with a possible D match to TRBD1 (6 bases). CDR1 is MDHEN, CDR2 SYDVKM, per germline. The CDR3 spans 12 residues. V dropped 6 bases and J dropped 3 bases, with 8 bases sitting between them. DNA for the CDR3: TGTGCCAGCAGGGGGGCCTACACTGAAGCTTTCTTT. Residues: CASRGAYTEAFF.

The rearrangement links TRBV11-3 to TRBJ2-5; D unresolved. Per the germline V gene, CDR1 is SGHNT and CDR2 is YENEEA. This CDR3 region has 13 residues. Trimming stripped 4 bases from V and 9 bases from J, with 15 bases between. As DNA, the CDR3 is TGTGCCAGCAGCTACGGCCCAGGTTCAGCCCAGTACTTC. It yields the protein CASSYGPGSAQYF. Looking up the rest from reference TRBV11-3 and TRBJ2-5 gives the full variable domain: EAGVVQSPRYKIIEKKQPVAFWCNPISGHNTLYWYLQNLGQGPELLIRYENEEAVDDSQLPKDRFSAERLKGVDSTLKIQPAELGDSAVYLCASSYGPGSAQYFGPGTRLLVL.

The V and J genes are TRBV19 and TRBJ2-5, with D possibly matching TRBD1 (5 bases). This CDR3 is 14 amino acids long. Between the trimmed V and J ends, which lost 3 bases and 5 bases, there was a span of 13 bases. Germline V gene lookup returns CDR1 LNHDA and CDR2 SQIVND (reference sequence). In DNA, the CDR3 is TGTGCCAGTAGTATCCAGGCAGGGAAGGAGACCCAGTACTTC. Residues: CASSIQAGKETQYF.

Note on this clone: At the DNA level, this CDR3 is encoded by other sequences in the same sample as well. The J gene is TRBJ2-7, the V gene TRBV7-9; D is undetermined. The CDR3 contains 11 residues. V lost 5 bases to trimming and J lost 3 bases, with 5 bases between them. From germline, CDR1 is SEHNR and CDR2 FQNEAQ (reference sequence). CDR3 bases: TGTGCCAGCAGCCCCATCTACGAGCAGTACTTC. Protein product: CASSPIYEQYF. The full variable domain, in which reference TRBV7-9 and TRBJ2-7 provide the parts outside the CDR3, is DTGVSQNPRHKITKRGQNVTFRCDPISEHNRLYWYRQTLGQGPEFLTYFQNEAQLEKSRLLSDRFSAERPKGSFSTLEIQRTEQGDSAMYLCASSPIYEQYFGPGTRLTVT.

This rearrangement joins TRBV2 to TRBJ1-6, with D possibly being TRBD1 (5 bases). Deletions cut 8 bases from V and 7 bases from J, with 18 bases between. Germline V gene lookup returns CDR1 SNHLY and CDR2 FYNNEI. CDR3 length: 15 amino acids. In nucleotides, the CDR3 is TGTGCCAGCCGCAGGGATTCAGGAGGCAATTCACCCCTCCACTTT. Translating it yields CASRRDSGGNSPLHF.

The V and J genes are TRBV6-5 and TRBJ1-3; D is unresolved. Trimming shortened V by 0 bases and J by 0 bases, and 6 bases separated the two germline ends. This CDR3 comprises 15 residues. Per germline, CDR1 MNHEY and CDR2 SVGAGI. The CDR3 nucleotides are TGTGCCAGCAGTTACTCGGCCGTCTCTGGAAACACCATATATTTT. Translated: CASSYSAVSGNTIYF.

The chain is built from TRBV5-1 and TRBJ1-5; unclear D gene. The length of the CDR3 is 14 residues. Deletions cut 0 bases from V and 6 bases from J, with 10 bases between. Germline V CDR1 and CDR2: SGHRS, YFSETQ. The CDR3 coding sequence is TGCGCCAGCAGCTTGGACCCCGGCTTTCAGCCCCAGCATTTT. Translation: CASSLDPGFQPQHF.

The rearrangement joins TRBV25-1 to TRBJ2-1; unclear D gene. Trimming took 6 bases from V and 3 from J, leaving 6 bases between them. Germline V CDR1 and CDR2: MGHDK, SYGVNS. This CDR3 spans 12 amino acids. The CDR3 spells CASRRVYNEQFF. The CDR3 DNA is TGTGCCAGCAGACGAGTCTACAATGAGCAGTTCTTC.